This T cell receptor beta chain came from a study of blood T cells in healthy people across ages. Notes on the study in general: Because sorting was not performed, PBMCs prevented conclusive naive versus antigen-experienced comparison.

Every donor contributed ten milliliters of peripheral blood by blood draw. Sample-barcoded 5' priming and a J-beta primer mix drove a second PCR of about 6 to 11 cycles. TCRdb analysed the 5' RACE reads with MiXCR anew, one entry per CDR3 protein. The sample includes around 670,000 distinct CDR3 sequences, about 30% of them seen just once. Deletions cut 5 bases from V and 7 bases from J, with 18 bases between. The CDR3 is 15 residues long. Per the germline V gene, CDR1 is SGHRS and CDR2 is YFSETQ. Regarding this clonotype: Its antigen is as yet unknown.

The receptor's source is a woman of 80 years or more in good health. The sample taken for sequencing was blood. The V call is TRBV5-1, the J call TRBJ1-4; maybe TRBD1 (6 bases). This CDR3 is CASRSTGIGLEKLFF. CDR3 nucleotide sequence: TGCGCCAGCAGGTCTACAGGGATCGGGCTTGAAAAACTGTTTTTT.